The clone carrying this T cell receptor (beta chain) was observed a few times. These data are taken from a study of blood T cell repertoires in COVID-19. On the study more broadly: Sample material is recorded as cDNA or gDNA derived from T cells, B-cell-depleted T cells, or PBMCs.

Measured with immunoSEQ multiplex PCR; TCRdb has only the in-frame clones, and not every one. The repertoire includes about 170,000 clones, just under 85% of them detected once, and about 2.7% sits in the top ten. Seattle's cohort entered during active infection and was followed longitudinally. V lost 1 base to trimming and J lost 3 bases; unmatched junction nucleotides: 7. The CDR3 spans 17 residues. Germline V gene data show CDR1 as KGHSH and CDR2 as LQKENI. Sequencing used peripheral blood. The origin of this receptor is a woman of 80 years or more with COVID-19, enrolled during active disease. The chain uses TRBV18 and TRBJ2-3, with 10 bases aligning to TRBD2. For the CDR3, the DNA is TGTGCCAGCTCACCACTGAAAGCGGGGGGGTCGACAGATACGCAGTATTTT. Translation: CASSPLKAGGSTDTQYF.